The rows below give T cell receptor beta chains drawn from one sample of a study of technical replicates of blood from a handful of donors. Data came from immunoSEQ multiplex PCR; TCRdb stores just in-frame clones and leaves some out. The data show tens of thousands of clones, just under 97% seen once. The sample comprised T cells isolated from PBMCs. The receptors here all came from a human donor in good health. Both conserved end residues are part of each CDR3. D genes are given only for firm matches. Clone size is given for some rows only: seen once, a few or many times, or a class if the clone is expanded.

d_call | clone_size | j_call | v_call | cdr3_aa | cdr3_nt
TRBD1 | - | TRBJ2-7 | TRBV11-3 | CASSSGQGEQYF | TGTGCCAGCAGCAGTGGACAGGGGGAGCAGTACTTC
- | - | TRBJ1-1 | TRBV5-6 | CASSLIGGVRGNTEAFF | TGTGCCAGCAGCTTGATCGGCGGTGTAAGGGGGAACACTGAAGCTTTCTTT
- | - | TRBJ1-1 | TRBV11-2 | CASSFQGSGNTEAFF | TGTGCCAGCAGCTTTCAGGGGTCGGGGAACACTGAAGCTTTCTTT
TRBD2 | - | TRBJ2-7 | TRBV7-2 | CASLAGAREQYF | TGTGCCAGCTTAGCGGGAGCCCGGGAGCAGTACTTC
TRBD2 | - | TRBJ2-7 | TRBV6-1 | CASSESGDFYEQYF | TGTGCCAGCAGTGAAAGCGGGGATTTCTACGAGCAGTACTTC
- | - | TRBJ1-1 | TRBV6-5 | CASTHGGTEAFF | TGTGCCAGCACCCACGGTGGCACTGAAGCTTTCTTT
TRBD1 | - | TRBJ1-2 | TRBV7-8 | CASSFGTGLFHGYTF | TGTGCCAGCAGCTTCGGGACAGGACTTTTTCATGGCTACACCTTC
TRBD2 | - | TRBJ2-7 | TRBV19 | CASSLSHRGGVVYEQYF | TGTGCCAGTAGTCTTTCCCATCGGGGGGGAGTAGTCTACGAGCAGTACTTC
TRBD2 | - | TRBJ2-3 | TRBV2 | CASLVTSGISTDTQYF | TGTGCCAGCCTGGTGACTAGCGGGATTAGCACAGATACGCAGTATTTT
- | - | TRBJ1-3 | TRBV28 | CASSFRVPDTIYF | TGTGCCAGCAGTTTCAGGGTTCCAGACACCATATATTTT
TRBD1 | - | TRBJ1-3 | TRBV7-9 | CASRLIDRASGNTIYF | TGTGCCAGCAGACTGATCGACAGGGCATCTGGAAACACCATATATTTT
- | few | TRBJ1-6 | TRBV5-4 | CASSFQTARSSPLHF | TGTGCCAGCAGTTTCCAGACAGCCAGAAGCTCACCCCTCCACTTT
- | - | TRBJ2-3 | TRBV18 | CASSPQSRGRDTQYF | TGTGCCAGCTCACCACAAAGCAGGGGAAGAGATACGCAGTATTTT
- | - | TRBJ2-7 | TRBV6-5 | CASSYSTLRGVYEQYF | TGTGCCAGCAGTTACTCGACCCTCAGAGGTGTCTACGAGCAGTACTTC
TRBD1 | - | TRBJ2-7 | TRBV7-3 | CASSLAGTGAYEQYF | TGTGCCAGCAGCTTGGCCGGGACAGGGGCCTACGAGCAGTACTTC
TRBD2 | - | TRBJ2-4 | TRBV5-1 | CASSSPGSGGLTKNIQYF | TGCGCCAGCAGCTCACCGGGGTCGGGGGGTTTGACCAAAAACATTCAGTACTTC
- | - | TRBJ1-2 | TRBV12-5 | CASGSNYGYTF | TGTGCTAGTGGTTCGAACTATGGCTACACCTTC
- | once | TRBJ2-6 | TRBV28 | CASSSYNQGPNVLTF | TGTGCCAGCAGTTCTTATAACCAGGGTCCCAACGTCCTGACTTTC
- | - | TRBJ1-1 | TRBV5-1 | CASSSTGSKEAFF | TGCGCCAGCAGCTCTACAGGGAGTAAAGAAGCTTTCTTT
- | - | TRBJ2-7 | TRBV21-1 | CASSKNGRDYEQYF | TGTGCCAGCAGCAAAAATGGCAGGGACTACGAGCAGTACTTC
- | - | TRBJ1-5 | TRBV28 | CATRGSNQPQHF | TGTGCCACGCGGGGGAGCAATCAGCCCCAGCATTTT
TRBD1 | - | TRBJ2-5 | TRBV5-6 | CASSFVGTGGETQYF | TGTGCCAGCAGCTTTGTGGGGACAGGGGGAGAGACCCAGTACTTC
- | - | TRBJ1-5 | TRBV6-1 | CASSVERQEPQHF | TGTGCCAGCAGTGTAGAGCGGCAGGAGCCCCAGCATTTT
TRBD1 | once | TRBJ1-1 | TRBV5-1 | CASSLEPGQGYAEAFF | TGCGCCAGCAGCTTGGAACCGGGACAGGGGTATGCTGAAGCTTTCTTT
TRBD1 | - | TRBJ2-6 | TRBV13 | CASSPVFGTDLSGANVLTF | TGTGCCAGCAGCCCCGTATTTGGGACAGACCTCTCTGGGGCCAACGTCCTGACTTTC
TRBD2 | - | TRBJ2-1 | TRBV11-3 | CASTRRGGSYNEQFF | TGTGCCAGCACCCGTCGGGGGGGCTCCTACAATGAGCAGTTCTTC
TRBD1 | - | TRBJ2-5 | TRBV5-1 | CASSLQSGQGQETQYF | TGCGCCAGCAGCTTGCAAAGTGGACAGGGGCAAGAGACCCAGTACTTC
TRBD1 | - | TRBJ2-3 | TRBV12-5 | CASGLRPRWATGGPTDTQYF | TGTGCTAGTGGTTTGAGGCCACGGTGGGCCACAGGGGGACCCACAGATACGCAGTATTTT
- | few | TRBJ1-2 | TRBV30 | CAWSPWGGAGFFYGYTF | TGTGCCTGGAGTCCCTGGGGGGGGGCAGGCTTCTTTTATGGCTACACCTTC
- | once | TRBJ2-3 | TRBV4-1 | CASSQGQGRLAGHTDTQYF | TGCGCCAGCAGCCAAGGACAGGGGAGGCTAGCGGGGCACACAGATACGCAGTATTTT
- | - | TRBJ2-1 | TRBV6-1 | CASSSDRYNEQFF | TGTGCCAGCAGTTCCGACAGGTACAATGAGCAGTTCTTC
- | - | TRBJ2-7 | TRBV6-1 | CASRAGVAYEQYF | TGTGCCAGCAGGGCAGGCGTCGCCTACGAGCAGTACTTC
- | once | TRBJ1-4 | TRBV7-2 | CASSQSRSEKLFF | TGTGCCAGCAGCCAATCCAGAAGTGAAAAACTGTTTTTT
TRBD1 | - | TRBJ2-3 | TRBV7-8 | CASSFHRGRGTDTQYF | TGTGCCAGCAGCTTCCACAGGGGCCGAGGCACAGATACGCAGTATTTT
- | - | TRBJ1-2 | TRBV7-9 | CASSLGGLGDNYGYTF | TGTGCCAGCAGCTTAGGCGGGTTGGGAGATAACTATGGCTACACCTTC
- | - | TRBJ2-5 | TRBV13 | CASSPREGRGLETQYF | TGTGCCAGCAGCCCCCGCGAGGGTCGAGGGTTGGAGACCCAGTACTTC
TRBD2 | few | TRBJ2-1 | TRBV7-8 | CASSSLAGGGDEQFF | TGTGCCAGCAGCTCTTTAGCGGGGGGGGGCGATGAGCAGTTCTTC
- | - | TRBJ2-7 | TRBV4-1 | CASSPMNLAAEQYF | TGCGCCAGCAGCCCCATGAACCTGGCGGCCGAGCAGTACTTC
- | - | TRBJ2-5 | TRBV6-5 | CATKGGEETQYF | TGTGCCACCAAAGGCGGTGAAGAGACCCAGTACTTC
TRBD1 | - | TRBJ2-7 | TRBV14 | CASSQDMRDRDSYEQYF | TGTGCCAGCAGCCAAGACATGAGGGACAGGGATTCCTACGAGCAGTACTTC
- | - | TRBJ2-5 | TRBV9 | CASSVGGNQETQYF | TGTGCCAGCAGCGTGGGGGGAAACCAAGAGACCCAGTACTTC
- | - | TRBJ2-7 | TRBV9 | CASSVAQAYEQYF | TGTGCCAGCAGCGTTGCGCAGGCCTACGAGCAGTACTTC
- | - | TRBJ1-1 | TRBV7-2 | CASSWPQGNTEAFF | TGTGCCAGCAGCTGGCCCCAGGGTAACACTGAAGCTTTCTTT
TRBD1 | - | TRBJ1-1 | TRBV2 | CASSRQGATEAFF | TGTGCCAGCAGCCGGCAGGGGGCGACTGAAGCTTTCTTT
- | - | TRBJ2-5 | TRBV5-4 | CASSLQQNRETQYF | TGTGCCAGCAGCTTACAACAGAACCGGGAGACCCAGTACTTC
- | few | TRBJ1-1 | TRBV5-6 | CASSFGRTEAFF | TGTGCCAGCAGCTTCGGTCGCACTGAAGCTTTCTTT
- | - | TRBJ2-7 | TRBV2 | CASSTTGQESYF | TGTGCCAGCAGTACAACAGGCCAAGAGTCGTACTTC
- | - | TRBJ2-5 | TRBV4-1 | CASSQGKLTAQETQYF | TGCGCCAGCAGCCAAGGAAAACTAACGGCCCAAGAGACCCAGTACTTC
- | - | TRBJ2-5 | TRBV30 | CAWSAYQETQYF | TGTGCCTGGAGTGCCTACCAAGAGACCCAGTACTTC
TRBD2 | - | TRBJ2-5 | TRBV5-1 | CASSTQGGEQETQYF | TGCGCCAGCAGCACCCAGGGAGGGGAGCAAGAGACCCAGTACTTC
- | - | TRBJ2-7 | TRBV30 | CAWSTGYEQYF | TGTGCCTGGAGTACGGGTTACGAGCAGTACTTC
- | - | TRBJ2-1 | TRBV21-1 | CASSRTGTGEPREQFF | TGTGCCAGCAGCAGAACCGGGACAGGGGAGCCCAGGGAGCAGTTCTTC
TRBD2 | - | TRBJ2-7 | TRBV11-2 | CASSSPGTSGSPSYEQYF | TGTGCCAGCAGCTCCCCAGGGACTAGCGGGAGTCCCTCCTACGAGCAGTACTTC
- | - | TRBJ1-1 | TRBV18 | CASSPPRTENTEAFF | TGTGCCAGCTCACCGCCCCGGACAGAAAACACTGAAGCTTTCTTT
- | - | TRBJ1-1 | TRBV29-1 | CSAGVNTEAFF | TGCAGCGCGGGGGTGAACACTGAAGCTTTCTTT
TRBD2 | - | TRBJ2-7 | TRBV18 | CASSPLPGLGSYEQYF | TGTGCCAGCTCACCACTACCGGGACTAGGCTCCTACGAGCAGTACTTC